This T cell receptor (beta chain) was found in a study of cytomegalovirus exposure and HLA in healthy donors. The CDR3 spans 13 residues. The V end was cut by 4 bases, the J end by 0 bases, with 7 bases between. CDR1 is LGHNA and CDR2 is YSLEER in the germline V gene. This clone was counted only a few times. Both 60 Vbeta primers and 13 Jbeta primers went into the PCR. The method was immunoSEQ multiplex PCR; TCRdb's version includes in-frame clones alone and lacks a portion of them. The repertoire holds about 90,000 clones, around 85% seen once, with 2.5% to 3% in the top ten. Sequenced material: PBMCs. This TCR came from a man between 25 and 39 years old in good health and CMV-seronegative. The chain couples TRBV4-3 to TRBJ2-7; possibly TRBD2 for D (5 bases). The CDR3: CASSRGLSYEQYF. Here the CDR3 DNA reads TGCGCCAGCAGCCGTGGACTCTCCTACGAGCAGTACTTC.